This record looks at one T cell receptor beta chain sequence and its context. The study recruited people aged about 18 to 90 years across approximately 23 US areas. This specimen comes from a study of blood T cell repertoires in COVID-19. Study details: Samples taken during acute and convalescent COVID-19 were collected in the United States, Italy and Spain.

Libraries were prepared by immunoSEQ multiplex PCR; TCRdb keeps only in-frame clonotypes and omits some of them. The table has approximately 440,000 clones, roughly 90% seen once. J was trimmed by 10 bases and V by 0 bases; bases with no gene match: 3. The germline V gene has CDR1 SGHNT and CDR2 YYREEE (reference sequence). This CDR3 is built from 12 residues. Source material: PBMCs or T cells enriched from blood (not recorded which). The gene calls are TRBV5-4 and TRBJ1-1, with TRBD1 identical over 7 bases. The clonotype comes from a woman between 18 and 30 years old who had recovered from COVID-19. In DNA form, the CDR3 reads TGTGCCAGCAGCTTGGACGCAGGGGGAGCTTTCTTT. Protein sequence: CASSLDAGGAFF.